This T cell receptor (beta chain) was identified during a study of spatial heterogeneity in lung cancer. Study at large: Detected sequences consistently included more beta-chain ones than alpha-chain ones.

As for time point: blood at routine non-recurrence follow-up after resection. Without sorting, whole RNA was sequenced from tumor, nontumor lung or frozen PBMC. Every cDNA TCR molecule received its own unique molecular identifier. TCRdb used MiXCR to reprocess the 5' RACE reads, holding one entry per CDR3 protein. The table has over 40,000 distinct CDR3 sequences, 12% seen once. The V gene's germline CDR1 is MNHEY and CDR2 SVGEGT. The CDR3 consists of 15 residues. V shed 6 bases and J 1 base; nucleotides not matched to a gene: 5. V usage is TRBV6-2 or TRBV6-3 and J usage is TRBJ1-5, with 8 positions matching TRBD1. The specimen comprised PBMCs, sampled at follow-up. This receptor was taken from a male donor with early-stage non-small cell lung cancer. The CDR3 loop is CASRNRQGSNQPQHF. The DNA of the CDR3 is TGTGCCAGCAGAAACAGACAGGGGAGCAATCAGCCCCAGCATTTT.